This T cell receptor (beta chain) was retrieved from a study of STAT5B mutations in CD4+ large granular lymphocyte leukemia. Comment on this clone: Antigen specificity is unknown.

Original methodology: A productive frequency of 2.59 x 10-5 was the lowest detectable. TCRdb's copy holds only in-frame clones and misses some; the assay was immunoSEQ multiplex PCR. For V, J and clone size, that table is used; D and trimming come from the DNA. The table shows under 35,000 clones, with roughly 74% occurring only once. Findings of the study overall: 25% of private leukemic clonotypes occurred rarely in other patients' non-leukemic repertoires.

V was clipped by 4 bases and J by 4 bases; unmatched bases: 5. CDR1 is SGHRS, CDR2 YFSETQ, per germline. The CDR3 is 15 amino acids. Healthy controls were blood donor buffy coats. V and J are TRBV5-1 and TRBJ2-1, with 10 nucleotides matching TRBD1. The sequenced material came from CD4+ T cells from blood buffy coats. This clonotype was obtained from a human donor in good health. The CDR3 sequence: CASSRGQGTYNEQFF. The CDR3 DNA reads as TGCGCCAGCAGCCGGGGACAGGGGACATACAATGAGCAGTTCTTC. Based on the CDR3 plus reference TRBV5-1 and TRBJ2-1, the full variable domain is KAGVTQTPRYLIKTRGQQVTLSCSPISGHRSVSWYQQTPGQGLQFLFEYFSETQRNKGNFPGRFSGRQFSNSRSEMNVSTLELGDSALYLCASSRGQGTYNEQFFGPGTRLTVL.